The 13 T cell receptor beta chains in this list originate from one sample, sequenced in a study of blood T cell repertoires in COVID-19. The assay was immunoSEQ multiplex PCR, and TCRdb's table has in-frame clones only and misses some. This sample has roughly 200,000 clones, with just under 90% found just once. The material sequenced was PBMCs or T cells enriched from blood (not recorded which). All receptors come from a woman in her twenties or thirties with acute COVID-19.

The chain joins TRBV6-5 to TRBJ2-7, with D maybe TRBD1 (6 bases). In germline, CDR1 is MNHEY, CDR2 SVGAGI. Trimming removed 7 bases at V and 3 bases at J, with 13 bases between. The CDR3 has 13 amino acids. The CDR3 DNA sequence: TGTGCCAGCAAGAGGGGGTACCTCTACGAGCAGTACTTC. It is translated as CASKRGYLYEQYF.

The chain's CDR3 is CASSPGQGADQPQHF. Written as DNA, the CDR3 is TGTGCCAGTAGTCCGGGACAGGGGGCGGATCAGCCCCAGCATTTT. The chain recombines TRBV19 with TRBJ1-5; 12 positions agree with TRBD1. V trimming: 5 bases; J trimming: 5 bases; junction bases outside the gene matches: 4. Germline V lookup: CDR1 LNHDA, CDR2 SQIVND (reference sequence). The CDR3 covers 15 residues.

This chain joins TRBV7-2 and TRBJ2-7; tentatively, D is TRBD1 (5 bases). CDR3 length: 14 residues. Looked up from germline, CDR1 is SGHTA and CDR2 is FQGNSA. V shed 1 base and J shed 3 bases, with 10 bases lying between them. Written as DNA, the CDR3 is TGTGCCAGCAGCTTAGTCCTGACAGTCTACGAGCAGTACTTC. Its translation is CASSLVLTVYEQYF.

The chain uses TRBV30 and TRBJ2-1; D not resolved. CDR1 is GTSNPN, CDR2 SVGIG, per germline (reference sequence). The CDR3 is 13 amino acids. Trimming shortened V by 0 bases and J by 6 bases, and 9 bases separated the two germline ends. The CDR3 protein is CAWSVLQANEQFF. The DNA for the CDR3 is TGTGCCTGGAGTGTCTTGCAGGCCAATGAGCAGTTCTTC.

V gene TRBV18 combines with J gene TRBJ2-5, with 7 bases that match TRBD1. The CDR3 runs 14 residues. The V gene end was trimmed by 3 bases and the J gene end by 2 bases; junction bases not matched to a gene: 3. CDR1 is KGHSH and CDR2 is LQKENI in the germline V gene. CDR3 bases: TGTGCCAGCTCACCGGGACAGTTGCAAGAGACCCAGTACTTC. Its protein is CASSPGQLQETQYF.

The chain recombines TRBV10-3 with TRBJ1-3; 9 nucleotides agree with TRBD1. V was pared by 3 bases and J by 3 bases, with 3 bases of the junction left unmatched. Germline CDR1 ENHRY, CDR2 SYGVKD. The CDR3 loop spans 15 amino acids. CDR3 protein: CAISDRTGVGNTIYF. The CDR3 DNA sequence: TGTGCCATCAGTGACCGGACAGGGGTTGGAAACACCATATATTTT.

This rearrangement joins TRBV5-5 to TRBJ1-4, with 7 bases lining up with TRBD1. J lost 4 bases, V lost 1 base, and 10 bases had no gene match. This CDR3 is 17 amino acids long. Germline CDR1 reads SGHKS; CDR2 reads YYEKEE (reference sequence). The CDR3 sequence: CASSLSTGQVLNEKLFF. CDR3 sequence (DNA): TGTGCCAGCAGCTTGAGTACTGGACAGGTCCTTAATGAAAAACTGTTTTTT.

The V gene is TRBV5-1, the J gene TRBJ1-4; 9 bases map to TRBD1. The CDR3 consists of 16 residues. CDR1 and CDR2 (germline): SGHRS, YFSETQ. V shed 3 bases, J shed 8 bases, and the junction held 11 bases outside the gene matches. The CDR3: CASSSGGTGSGEKLFF. CDR3 nucleotide sequence: TGCGCCAGCAGCTCCGGGGGGACAGGGTCTGGGGAAAAACTGTTTTTT.

CDR3 DNA sequence: TGTGCCAGCCACGGACAGGGGGGTCAGCCCCAGCATTTT. The encoded protein is CASHGQGGQPQHF. The V gene is TRBV19, the J gene TRBJ1-5; TRBD1 agrees at 10 bases. Germline values: CDR1 LNHDA, CDR2 SQIVND (reference sequence). With 9 bases clipped from V and 6 bases from J, the junction kept 5 bases outside the gene matches. The CDR3 sequence is 13 residues long.

V gene TRBV9 combines with J gene TRBJ1-6; 7 bases match TRBD1. This CDR3 contains 16 residues. V lost 4 bases to trimming and J lost 5 bases; unmatched junction nucleotides: 9. Germline assignment: CDR1 SGDLS and CDR2 YYNGEE. The CDR3 region has the DNA TGTGCCAGCAGCTCCCGAACGGGACAGAATAATTCACCCCTCCACTTT. As protein: CASSSRTGQNNSPLHF.

The chain carries TRBV3-1 (or the pseudogene TRBV3-2) and TRBJ1-5; 9 bases are shared with TRBD1. Germline V lookup: CDR1 LGHDT, CDR2 YNNKEL (reference sequence). The CDR3 runs to 15 residues. J lost 5 bases, V lost 0 bases, and 2 bases had no gene match. CDR3: CASSQDTGGYQPQHF. Here the CDR3 DNA reads TGTGCCAGCAGCCAAGATACAGGGGGCTATCAGCCCCAGCATTTT.

The V gene is TRBV4-3, the J gene TRBJ1-1; 8 nucleotides match TRBD1. With 7 bases clipped from V and 1 base from J, the junction kept 5 bases outside the gene matches. The length of the CDR3 is 14 residues. Germline V gene data show CDR1 as LGHNA and CDR2 as YSLEER. The CDR3 sequence is CASTPGTGNTEAFF. The CDR3 region has the DNA TGCGCCAGCACTCCCGGGACAGGGAACACTGAAGCTTTCTTT.

This chain links TRBV4-1 with TRBJ1-6, with TRBD1 matching over 9 bases. Losses at the gene ends were 0 bases for V and 13 bases for J; bases not matched to a gene: 16. CDR3 length: 18 amino acids. Germline V gene lookup returns CDR1 MGHRA and CDR2 YSYEKL. Here the CDR3 DNA reads TGCGCCAGCAGCCAAGAGGGGGGGACAGGGAAATTCCTAGTGCCCCTCCACTTT. This encodes CASSQEGGTGKFLVPLHF.